The 8 T cell receptor beta chains reported below all come from one sample, sequenced in a study of post-analysis software for immune sequencing data. The study, taken as a whole, reports: Five or six TRBV segments, TRBV5-6, TRBV5-1 and TRBV20-1 among them, were found more frequent in patients than controls.

Their target antigens are unknown. Libraries were made from TCR beta cDNA, and they carried unique molecular identifiers. Each CDR3 protein is one row after TCRdb ran MiXCR on the PCR reads. The sample records roughly 170,000 distinct CDR3 sequences, 30% being singletons. Sequencing was done on a sample of blood. These receptors came from a girl aged 10-17 years with multiple sclerosis.

This clonotype was seen at least ten times. V gene TRBV10-3 combines with J gene TRBJ2-1; D unresolved. The ends were cut back, 1 base at V and 0 bases at J, with 10 bases in the middle. The V gene's germline CDR1 is ENHRY and CDR2 SYGVKD. CDR3 length equals 16 residues. CDR3 residues: CAISEYEGNSYNEQFF. CDR3 in DNA: TGTGCCATCAGTGAGTACGAAGGGAACTCCTACAATGAGCAGTTCTTC.

CDR3: CASSLGGRNSGNPHF. For the CDR3, the DNA is TGTGCCAGCAGCTTGGGAGGCAGGAATTCAGGGAACCCCCACTTT. The chain employs TRBV5-6 and TRBJ1-6, with a possible D match to TRBD1 (5 bases). Looked up from germline, CDR1 is SGHDT and CDR2 is YYEEEE. This CDR3 has 15 residues. Trimming cost V 0 bases and J 18 bases, with 22 bases left between them.

On this clonotype itself: This clone may be a read error of a much larger clone one base away. This chain connects TRBV12-3 or TRBV12-4 to TRBJ2-3, with D uncertain. The CDR3 runs to 14 residues. Trimming removed 2 bases at V and 0 bases at J, with 6 bases between. The CDR3 DNA is TGTGCCAGCAGTTTACTTCGGAGCACAGATACGCAGTATTTT. It yields the protein CASSLLRSTDTQYF.

The chain carries TRBV19 and TRBJ2-1; the D gene is possibly TRBD2 (5 bases). Germline V CDR1 and CDR2: LNHDA, SQIVND (reference sequence). The CDR3 is made up of 15 amino acids. V was clipped by 3 bases and J by 0 bases, with 9 bases between them. DNA of the CDR3: TGTGCCAGTAGTATCGAGCGGAGCTCCTACAATGAGCAGTTCTTC. Translating gives CASSIERSSYNEQFF. Combining the CDR3 with reference TRBV19 and TRBJ2-1 gives the whole variable domain DGGITQSPKYLFRKEGQNVTLSCEQNLNHDAMYWYRQDPGQGLRLIYYSQIVNDFQKGDIAEGYSVSREKKESFPLTVTSAQKNPTAFYLCASSIERSSYNEQFFGPGTRLTVL.

There are many counts of this clonotype. The chain recombines TRBV12-3 or TRBV12-4 with TRBJ2-5, with D maybe TRBD2 (6 bases). CDR3 size: 18 residues. V was shortened by 2 bases and J by 1 base, with 20 bases between the two germline ends. CDR3 sequence (DNA): TGTGCCAGCAGTTTATGGGTGGCGGGACTTGCCCCCCAAGAGACCCAGTACTTC. This encodes CASSLWVAGLAPQETQYF.

This clonotype was counted at least ten times. The gene calls are TRBV20-1 and TRBJ2-7; 7 nucleotides agree with TRBD2. Trimming at V came to 3 bases and at J to 5 bases, leaving 7 bases not matched to a gene. The CDR3 is 13 residues long. Germline CDR1 and CDR2: DFQATT and SNEGSKA (reference sequence). CDR3 sequence (DNA): TGCAGTGCTAGCGGCGGGAGACCTGACGAGCAGTACTTC. Translated: CSASGGRPDEQYF.

This chain uses TRBV2 with TRBJ2-7; 7 bases are a match to TRBD1. V lost 8 bases and J lost 2; bases outside the gene matches: 12. This CDR3 spans 15 amino acids. Germline-derived CDR1 and CDR2 are SNHLY and FYNNEI. CDR3 bases: TGTGCCAGCCTCTCTAAGGGACAGAGTGCCTACGAGCAGTACTTC. Protein sequence: CASLSKGQSAYEQYF. Looking up the rest from reference TRBV2 and TRBJ2-7 gives the full variable domain: EPEVTQTPSHQVTQMGQEVILRCVPISNHLYFYWYRQILGQKVEFLVSFYNNEISEKSEIFDDQFSVERPDGSNFTLKIRSTKLEDSAMYFCASLSKGQSAYEQYFGPGTRLTVT.

This sequence joins TRBV5-1 and TRBJ1-2; TRBD1 matches 7 bases. The CDR3 sequence is 16 residues long. The germline CDR1 and CDR2 sequences are SGHRS and YFSETQ. V trimming: 4 bases; J trimming: 4 bases; junction bases outside the gene matches: 13. The CDR3 DNA reads as TGCGCCAGCAGCCCAGGACAGGCGGCGAGTAGCTATGGCTACACCTTC. Its translation is CASSPGQAASSYGYTF.